One and the same sample provided the 17 T cell receptor beta chains below, sequenced in a study of blood T cell repertoires in COVID-19 (TCRdb year 2020). The library was produced with the immunoSEQ multiplex PCR assay. As stored in TCRdb, this immuneACCESS dataset retains in-frame rearrangements with V and J assigned. A fraction of the clones does not appear; measured against another copy, unresolved V genes explain less than half of the discrepancy, and the remainder lacks a known reason. The sample table holds about 240,000 clones, of which roughly 80% were seen once. The ten largest make up more than 8% of the sample. The specimen sequenced was peripheral blood. The receptors were gathered from a woman older than 75 with acute or convalescent COVID-19.

V usage is TRBV24-1 and J usage is TRBJ2-3, with 11 bases identical to TRBD1. Germline V gene sequence: CDR1 KGHDR, CDR2 SFDVKD. Trimming cost V 3 bases and J 4 bases; bases outside gene matches: 5. The CDR3 runs to 16 residues. The CDR3 DNA sequence: TGTGCCACCAGTGATGCGCCGGGACAGGGGGCAGATACGCAGTATTTT. Its translation is CATSDAPGQGADTQYF.

The chain carries TRBV7-9 and TRBJ1-1, with a weak D call TRBD1 (6 bases). Between the trimmed V and J ends, which lost 5 bases and 0 bases, there was a span of 16 bases. CDR1 SEHNR and CDR2 FQNEAQ come from the germline V gene (reference sequence). The CDR3 is 16 residues long. CDR3 nucleotide sequence: TGTGCCAGCAGCCCGCCGTCGACAGGAATGAACACTGAAGCTTTCTTT. The encoded protein is CASSPPSTGMNTEAFF.

The count of this clone is one. The chain is built from TRBV10-1 and TRBJ1-1; D gene ambiguous. CDR1 is WNHNN and CDR2 is SYGVQD in the germline V gene (reference sequence). This CDR3 region has 13 residues. Between the trimmed V and J ends, which lost 7 bases and 4 bases, there was a span of 13 bases. The DNA of the CDR3 is TGCGCCAGCACTGAAGGGAGTGGCACTGAAGCTTTCTTT. Translation: CASTEGSGTEAFF.

V gene TRBV28 combines with J gene TRBJ1-2; 7 bases map to TRBD1. The CDR3 loop spans 15 amino acids. Unmatched junction bases numbered 9, after V lost 4 bases and J lost 4 bases. Germline V gene sequence: CDR1 MDHEN, CDR2 SYDVKM. CDR3: CASSSSRDRFYGYTF. The CDR3 DNA reads TGTGCCAGCAGTTCTTCCCGGGACAGATTCTATGGCTACACCTTC.

This sequence joins TRBV30 and TRBJ2-5, with 10 nucleotides matching TRBD1. With 5 bases clipped from V and 5 bases from J, the junction kept 5 bases outside the gene matches. CDR3 length: 13 residues. Germline values: CDR1 GTSNPN, CDR2 SVGIG (reference sequence). CDR3 bases: TGTGCCTGGGACAGGGGGCGCTGGGAGACCCAGTACTTC. This gives the protein CAWDRGRWETQYF.

V and J are TRBV2 and TRBJ1-1, with D hard to call. The CDR3 length is 13 residues. The germline V gene has CDR1 SNHLY and CDR2 FYNNEI. Between the trimmed V and J ends, which lost 6 bases and 1 base, there was a span of 9 bases. The CDR3 reads CASRVQRNTEAFF. The CDR3 DNA is TGTGCCAGCAGGGTTCAGCGGAACACTGAAGCTTTCTTT.

This clone was observed once. The rearrangement links TRBV6-5 to TRBJ2-7; weak D call: TRBD1 (7 bases). The germline V gene encodes CDR1 MNHEY and CDR2 SVGAGI. The germline V and J ends were trimmed by 6 bases and 2 bases, with 14 bases remaining between them. The CDR3 sequence is 14 residues long. The CDR3 sequence is CASSPGGLTYEQYF. Here the CDR3 DNA reads TGTGCCAGCAGCCCAGGGGGACTTACCTACGAGCAGTACTTC.

The gene calls are TRBV6-5 and TRBJ2-2; 10 bases are shared with TRBD2. Per the germline V gene, CDR1 is MNHEY and CDR2 is SVGAGI. The CDR3 runs to 15 residues. Unmatched junction bases numbered 4, after V lost 7 bases and J lost 2 bases. This CDR3 reads CASTIAGGNTGELFF. DNA of the CDR3: TGTGCCAGCACCATAGCGGGGGGAAACACCGGGGAGCTGTTTTTT.

CDR3 nucleotides: TGTGCCAGCAGCCCCATAGCCGGACAGGGCAACACTGAAGCTTTCTTT. The encoded protein is CASSPIAGQGNTEAFF. The V and J genes are TRBV7-9 and TRBJ1-1; 8 bases fit TRBD1. V was pared by 5 bases and J by 2 bases, with 10 bases of the junction left unmatched. CDR1 and CDR2 (germline): SEHNR, FQNEAQ (reference sequence). The CDR3 contains 16 residues. The full variable domain, in which reference TRBV7-9 and TRBJ1-1 provide the parts outside the CDR3, is DTGVSQNPRHKITKRGQNVTFRCDPISEHNRLYWYRQTLGQGPEFLTYFQNEAQLEKSRLLSDRFSAERPKGSFSTLEIQRTEQGDSAMYLCASSPIAGQGNTEAFFGQGTRLTVV.

The V call is TRBV28, the J call TRBJ2-1; D might be TRBD1 (6 bases). Trimming stripped 8 bases from V and 0 bases from J, with 23 bases between. Germline-derived CDR1 and CDR2 are MDHEN and SYDVKM. The CDR3 runs to 18 residues. The CDR3 sequence is CASLPPRYKGVSYNEQFF. CDR3 in DNA: TGTGCCAGCCTCCCACCCCGGTATAAGGGGGTCTCCTACAATGAGCAGTTCTTC.

The V and J genes are TRBV29-1 and TRBJ2-3; 14 bases fit TRBD2. The CDR3 covers 15 residues. The V gene's germline CDR1 is SQVTM and CDR2 ANQGSEA. V lost 6 bases, J lost 6 bases, and 8 bases stayed unmatched. The CDR3 here is CSVGRRTSGGDTQYF. The CDR3 region has the DNA TGCAGCGTAGGAAGGAGGACTAGCGGGGGGGATACGCAGTATTTT.

The gene calls are TRBV11-3 and TRBJ1-3; D is uncertain. The V and J ends lost 4 bases and 2 bases respectively, with 9 bases between them. The CDR3 totals 14 residues. Germline CDR1 and CDR2: SGHNT and YENEEA. The CDR3 DNA reads as TGTGCCAGCAGCTCCACAAAGACTGGAAACACCATATATTTT. It encodes CASSSTKTGNTIYF.

This clone occurred a few times. The chain has TRBV6-5 and TRBJ2-7; 7 positions agree with TRBD1. J was trimmed by 3 bases and V by 5 bases; bases with no gene match: 4. The CDR3 extends over 13 amino acids. From germline, CDR1 is MNHEY and CDR2 SVGAGI. The CDR3 nucleotides are TGTGCCAGCAGTCCGACAGGGTACTACGAGCAGTACTTC. Translated: CASSPTGYYEQYF.

The chain couples TRBV4-1 to TRBJ2-3, with TRBD1 matching 7 bases. V trimming: 5 bases; J trimming: 1 base; junction bases outside the gene matches: 3. From germline, CDR1 is MGHRA and CDR2 YSYEKL. The CDR3 sequence is 14 residues long. CDR3 in amino acids: CASSAGQGTDTQYF. The CDR3 DNA follows: TGCGCCAGCAGCGCCGGACAGGGCACAGATACGCAGTATTTT.

The chain carries TRBV7-8 and TRBJ2-5; D is unclear. This CDR3 is 16 amino acids long. The V gene lost 7 bases and the J gene lost 5 bases, with 23 bases spanning the gap. CDR1 and CDR2 from the germline V gene are SGHVS and FQNEAQ. The CDR3 region is CASTPRGPASRETQYF. In DNA form, the CDR3 reads TGTGCCAGCACCCCCCGCGGCCCCGCGTCGAGGGAGACCCAGTACTTC.

This clone was found once. The chain has TRBV18 and TRBJ2-7; 8 positions agree with TRBD2. The V and J ends lost 4 bases and 2 bases, in that order; junction bases with no gene match: 4. The CDR3 contains 14 residues. Germline CDR1 reads KGHSH; CDR2 reads LQKENI. The CDR3 sequence is CASSHSGGAYEQYF. CDR3 nucleotide sequence: TGTGCCAGCTCACACAGCGGGGGTGCCTACGAGCAGTACTTC.

Remarks on this clone: This same CDR3 is encoded by further DNA sequences in the sample. The V and J genes are TRBV9 and TRBJ1-2, with 8 bases that match TRBD1. The CDR3 has 15 residues. Germline V gives CDR1 SGDLS, CDR2 YYNGEE. V lost 4 bases and J lost 1; bases outside the gene matches: 6. The CDR3 loop reads CASSLRDRGNYGYTF. CDR3 DNA: TGTGCCAGCAGCTTAAGAGACAGGGGTAACTATGGCTACACCTTC.